The clone carrying this TCR beta chain was seen a few times. This specimen belongs to a study of blood T cells in healthy people across ages. Each of the donors had 8 to 10 milliliters of peripheral blood drawn into EDTA-treated Vacutainer tubes. The J segment lost 3 bases and the V segment lost 9 bases, leaving 12 bases of the junction unmatched. The germline V gene has CDR1 MNHNY and CDR2 SVGAGI (reference sequence). The CDR3 has 15 amino acids. A second about 6 to 11 cycle PCR used barcoded and J-beta primers. Every single cDNA molecule received a tag from a template-switch adaptor with 12 random nucleotides. From each sample, at least 3 million paired-end reads containing CDR3 were obtained. TCRdb called the 5' RACE reads again in MiXCR, with one record for every CDR3 protein. The table lists 450,000 to 700,000 distinct CDR3 sequences, 27% of them singletons.

This rearrangement joins TRBV6-6 to TRBJ2-3; 7 positions agree with TRBD1. The TCR comes from a woman in her 70s in good health. The sample taken for sequencing was blood. The CDR3 sequence: CASSRQGLSTDTQYF. The CDR3 bases are TGTGCCAGTAGTAGACAGGGTTTATCTACAGATACGCAGTATTTT.